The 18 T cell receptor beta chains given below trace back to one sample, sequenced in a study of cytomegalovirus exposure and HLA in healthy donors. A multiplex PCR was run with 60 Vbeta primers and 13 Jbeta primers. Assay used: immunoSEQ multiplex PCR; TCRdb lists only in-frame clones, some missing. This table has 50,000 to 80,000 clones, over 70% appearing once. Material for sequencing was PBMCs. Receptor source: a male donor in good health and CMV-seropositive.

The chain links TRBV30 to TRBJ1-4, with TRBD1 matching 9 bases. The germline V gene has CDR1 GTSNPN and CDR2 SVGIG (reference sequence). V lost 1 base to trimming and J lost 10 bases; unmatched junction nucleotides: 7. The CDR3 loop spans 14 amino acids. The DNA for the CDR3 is TGTGCCTGGAGTGGGGACAGGGTGTTGGGAAAACTGTTTTTT. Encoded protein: CAWSGDRVLGKLFF.

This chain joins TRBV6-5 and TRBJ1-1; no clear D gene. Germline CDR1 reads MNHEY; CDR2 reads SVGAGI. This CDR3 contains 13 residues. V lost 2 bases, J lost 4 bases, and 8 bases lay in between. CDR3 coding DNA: TGTGCCAGCAGTTACGAGGCACTCACTGAAGCTTTCTTT. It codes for CASSYEALTEAFF.

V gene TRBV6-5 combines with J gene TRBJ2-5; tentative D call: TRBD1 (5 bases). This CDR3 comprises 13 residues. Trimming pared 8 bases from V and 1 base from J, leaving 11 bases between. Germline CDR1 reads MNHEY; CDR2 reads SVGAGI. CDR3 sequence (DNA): TGTGCCAGCCGAAGACAGAGCCAAGAGACCCAGTACTTC. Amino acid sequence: CASRRQSQETQYF.

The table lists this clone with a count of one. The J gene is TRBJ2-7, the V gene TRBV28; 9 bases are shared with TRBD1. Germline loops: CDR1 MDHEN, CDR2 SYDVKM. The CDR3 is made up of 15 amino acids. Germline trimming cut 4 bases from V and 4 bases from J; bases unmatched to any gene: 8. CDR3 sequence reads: CASSSSGTGTYEQYF. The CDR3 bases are TGTGCCAGCAGTTCAAGCGGGACAGGGACTTACGAGCAGTACTTC.

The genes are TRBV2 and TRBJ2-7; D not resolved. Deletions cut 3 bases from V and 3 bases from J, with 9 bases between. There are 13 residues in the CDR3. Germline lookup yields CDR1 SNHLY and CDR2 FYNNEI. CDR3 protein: CASSDYHHYEQYF. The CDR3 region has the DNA TGTGCCAGCAGTGACTACCACCACTACGAGCAGTACTTC.

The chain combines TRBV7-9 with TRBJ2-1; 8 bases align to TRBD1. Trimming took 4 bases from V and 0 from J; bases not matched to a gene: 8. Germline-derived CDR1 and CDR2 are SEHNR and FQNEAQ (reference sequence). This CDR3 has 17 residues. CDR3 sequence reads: CASSYDRGPVSYNEQFF. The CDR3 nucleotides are TGTGCCAGCAGCTACGACAGGGGCCCGGTCTCCTACAATGAGCAGTTCTTC.

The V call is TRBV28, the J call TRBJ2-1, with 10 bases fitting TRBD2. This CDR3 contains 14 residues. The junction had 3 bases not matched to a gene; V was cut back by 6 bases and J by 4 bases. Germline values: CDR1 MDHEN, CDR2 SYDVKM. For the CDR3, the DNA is TGTGCCAGCAGGCAACTAGCGGGGTACAATGAGCAGTTCTTC. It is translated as CASRQLAGYNEQFF.

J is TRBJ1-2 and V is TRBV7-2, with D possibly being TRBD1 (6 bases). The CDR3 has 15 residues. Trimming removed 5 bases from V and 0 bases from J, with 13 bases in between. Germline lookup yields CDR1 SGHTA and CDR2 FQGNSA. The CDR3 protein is CASSLDGQSNYGYTF. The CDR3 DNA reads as TGTGCCAGCAGCCTCGACGGACAGTCTAACTATGGCTACACCTTC.

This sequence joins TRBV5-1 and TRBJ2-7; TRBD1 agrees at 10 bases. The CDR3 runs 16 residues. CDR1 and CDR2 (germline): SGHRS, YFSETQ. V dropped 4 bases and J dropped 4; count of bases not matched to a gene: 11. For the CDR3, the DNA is TGCGCCAGCAGCCCAAATCGCGGGACAGGGGTGTACGAGCAGTACTTC. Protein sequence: CASSPNRGTGVYEQYF.

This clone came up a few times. The CDR3 is CASSERGIWAALRLFF. The CDR3 DNA sequence: TGTGCCAGCAGTGAAAGGGGAATTTGGGCGGCCTTAAGGCTGTTTTTT. The J gene is TRBJ1-4, the V gene TRBV2, with a possible D match to TRBD1 (5 bases). V was cut by 2 bases and J by 14 bases, with 24 bases left in between. CDR3 length: 16 residues. CDR1 is SNHLY and CDR2 is FYNNEI in the germline V gene.

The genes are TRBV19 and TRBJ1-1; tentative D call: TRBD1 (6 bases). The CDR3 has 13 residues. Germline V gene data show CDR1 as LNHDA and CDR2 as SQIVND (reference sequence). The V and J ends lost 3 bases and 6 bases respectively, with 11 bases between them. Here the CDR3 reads CASSITGPPEAFF. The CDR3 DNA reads TGTGCCAGTAGTATTACAGGGCCCCCTGAAGCTTTCTTT.

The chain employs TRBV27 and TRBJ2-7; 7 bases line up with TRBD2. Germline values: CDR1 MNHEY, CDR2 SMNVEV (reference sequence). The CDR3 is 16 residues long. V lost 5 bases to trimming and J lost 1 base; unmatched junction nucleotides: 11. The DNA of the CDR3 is TGTGCCAGCAGTCAGAACGGGGGGTCTAGTTCCTACGAGCAGTACTTC. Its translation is CASSQNGGSSSYEQYF.

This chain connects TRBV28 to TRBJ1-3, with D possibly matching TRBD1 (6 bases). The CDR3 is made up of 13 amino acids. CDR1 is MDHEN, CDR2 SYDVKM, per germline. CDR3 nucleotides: TGTGCAGCCAGGGACACCTCTGGAAACACCATATATTTT. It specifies CAARDTSGNTIYF. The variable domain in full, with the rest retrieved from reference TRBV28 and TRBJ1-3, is DVKVTQSSRYLVKRTGEKVFLECVQDMDHENMFWYRQDPGLGLRLIYFSYDVKMKEKGDIPEGYSVSREKKERFSLILESASTNQTSMYLCAARDTSGNTIYFGEGSWLTVV.

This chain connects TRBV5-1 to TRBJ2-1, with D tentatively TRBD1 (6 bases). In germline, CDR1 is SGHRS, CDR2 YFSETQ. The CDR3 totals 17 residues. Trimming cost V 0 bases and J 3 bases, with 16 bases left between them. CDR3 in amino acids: CASSLGLGAGNYNEQFF. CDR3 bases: TGCGCCAGCAGCTTGGGCTTGGGGGCAGGGAACTACAATGAGCAGTTCTTC.

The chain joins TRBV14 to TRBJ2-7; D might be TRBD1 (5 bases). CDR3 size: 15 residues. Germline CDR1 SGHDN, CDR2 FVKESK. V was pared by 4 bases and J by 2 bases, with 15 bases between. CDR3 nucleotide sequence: TGTGCCAGCAGCCCCCCCCACAGGCCTCCCTACGAGCAGTACTTC. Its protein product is CASSPPHRPPYEQYF.

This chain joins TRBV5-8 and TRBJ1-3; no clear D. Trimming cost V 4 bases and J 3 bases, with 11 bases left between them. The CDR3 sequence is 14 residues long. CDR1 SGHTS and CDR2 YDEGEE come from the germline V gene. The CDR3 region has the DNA TGTGCCAGCAGCGGCCCAATAAGTGGAAACACCATATATTTT. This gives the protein CASSGPISGNTIYF.

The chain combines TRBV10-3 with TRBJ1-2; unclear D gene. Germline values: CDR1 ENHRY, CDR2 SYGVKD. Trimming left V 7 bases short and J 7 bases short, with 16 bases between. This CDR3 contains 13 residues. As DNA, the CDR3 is TGTGCCATCACCTTCCTACCCTCGGGTGGCTACACCTTC. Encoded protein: CAITFLPSGGYTF.

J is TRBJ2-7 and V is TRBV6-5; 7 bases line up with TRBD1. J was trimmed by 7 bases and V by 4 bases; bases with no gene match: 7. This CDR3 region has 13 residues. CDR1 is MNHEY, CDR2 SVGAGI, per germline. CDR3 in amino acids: CASSFHRGSEQYF. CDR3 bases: TGTGCCAGCAGTTTCCACAGGGGTTCAGAGCAGTACTTC.